Sequencing of this T cell receptor beta chain was carried out in a study of T cell responses to AZD1222 COVID-19 vaccine. Sequencing used immunoSEQ multiplex PCR; TCRdb keeps in-frame clones, though not all of them. Of some 150,000 clones in the sample, around 89% are singletons; the top ten hold more than 12%. Germline CDR1 ENHRY, CDR2 SYGVKD. This CDR3 comprises 14 residues. V lost 3 bases to trimming and J lost 1 base, with 9 bases between them. The sequence came from an adult in good health. The V and J genes are TRBV10-3 and TRBJ2-5, with D perhaps TRBD1 (5 bases). Sample: peripheral blood, taken on day 0 of AZD1222 vaccination. CDR3 loop: CAISERQSQETQYF. CDR3 nucleotides: TGTGCCATCAGTGAACGACAGAGCCAAGAGACCCAGTACTTC.